This record covers a single T cell receptor beta chain. Some clones are missing from TCRdb's copy, which holds only in-frame ones; the method was immunoSEQ multiplex PCR. The sample lists about 240,000 clones, roughly 85% occurring once. The entry originates in a study of blood T cell repertoires in COVID-19. The CDR3 is 16 residues long. Germline-derived CDR1 and CDR2 are SGDLS and YYNGEE. Trimming shortened V by 0 bases and J by 2 bases, and 15 bases separated the two germline ends. This chain links TRBV9 with TRBJ2-7; possibly TRBD2 for D (5 bases). This TCR came from a middle-aged woman who had been exposed to COVID-19. Sequenced input: PBMCs or T cells enriched from blood (not recorded which). CDR3 loop: CASSVDPGGSPYEQYF. The CDR3 region has the DNA TGTGCCAGCAGCGTAGATCCTGGAGGCTCTCCCTACGAGCAGTACTTC.